This T cell receptor beta chain was recorded in a study of cytomegalovirus exposure and HLA in healthy donors. The PCR made use of 60 Vbeta and 13 Jbeta primers. The protocol was immunoSEQ multiplex PCR, while the TCRdb copy is restricted to in-frame clones and leaves out a portion. The sample yields approximately 140,000 clones, roughly 88% seen once. This receptor was taken from a boy aged 5 to 17 in good health and CMV-seronegative. Sequenced: PBMCs.

DNA for the CDR3: TGTGCCAGCAGCGTAGGAGGGGGCACGCAGCCCCAGCATTTT. Translation: CASSVGGGTQPQHF. V usage is TRBV9 and J usage is TRBJ1-5; TRBD1 matches at 7 bases. This CDR3 has 14 amino acids. V gave up 0 bases and J gave up 7 bases; unmatched junction bases: 4. Per the germline V gene, CDR1 is SGDLS and CDR2 is YYNGEE.